The entry below gives a single T cell receptor beta chain sequence along with its context. What it binds is unknown. This sample was included in a study of T cells expressing NK-cell markers. The wider study: It was from sorted CD3+CD56+NKG2C+, CD3+CD56+NKG2C- and CD3+CD56-NKG2C+ T cells that TCR beta repertoires came.

The germline gives CDR1 SGHRS, CDR2 YFSETQ. The CDR3 runs 16 residues. 5'RACE template switching with UMIs generated TCR beta cDNA. TCRdb reprocessed the 5' RACE reads; each CDR3 protein has one entry and no DNA is given. The ten top clones account for under 4.5%, within a sample of about 550,000 distinct CDR3 sequences. Regarding the study as a whole: CD8+ T cells in over five donors included dominant NKG2C+ clonotypes at roughly 1.0-8%.

This clonotype was obtained from a young man in good health. Source material: blood T cells: a sorted CD56 or NKG2C T cell subset, CD4+ or CD8+ T cells, or bulk PBMC T cells (not recorded which). J is TRBJ2-7 and V is TRBV5-1; TCRdb's D call, TRBD2, is unchecked because there is no DNA. CDR3 residues: CASSLGAGGHSYEQYF.